Here is one T cell receptor (beta chain) with its context. The CDR3 sequence is 14 residues long. The germline V gene encodes CDR1 SGHDT and CDR2 YYEEEE. Trimming pared 2 bases from V and 3 bases from J, leaving 6 bases between. The data are from a study of cytomegalovirus exposure and HLA in healthy donors. This PCR relied on a set of 60 Vbeta primers and 13 Jbeta primers. Measured with immunoSEQ multiplex PCR; TCRdb has only the in-frame clones, and not every one. The table has 80,000 or so clones, around three quarters seen once. This receptor was taken from a middle-aged man in good health and CMV-seronegative. The sequenced sample consisted of PBMCs. This rearrangement joins TRBV5-6 to TRBJ2-6; TRBD1 is a possible D gene (5 bases). The CDR3 nucleotides are TGTGCCAGCAGCTTAAGGGGTGGGGCCAACGTCCTGACTTTC. It specifies CASSLRGGANVLTF.